This T cell receptor beta chain was retrieved from a study of identical twins (dated by TCRdb to 2015 to 2016). In the study overall: TCR alpha and beta repertoires from monozygotic twins, unrelated adults of various ages and cord blood were deep-sequenced to test whether fetal clonotypes persist. To rule out contamination, replicate twin experiments were performed at different times with different library preparation protocols.

The library relied on 5' RACE. Instrument used: Illumina HiSeq 2000. A universal primer binding site was added through template switching, and the final cDNA carried a unique molecular identifier so that TCR cDNA molecules could be counted accurately. Specific primers in the conserved constant-segment region were used to synthesize first-strand cDNA for the TCR alpha and beta chains. To control for contamination, each cDNA library was double barcoded with a SMART-Mk sample barcode plus Illumina barcodes. Two successive PCR steps introduced TruSeq adapter sequences along with Illumina sample barcodes. TCR alpha and beta cDNA libraries were sequenced on the Illumina HiSeq platform with custom primers. Per the original workflow: MiGEC processed the raw reads to extract unique molecular identifiers, while MiXCR was used to determine the CDR3 positions. Recombination models were inferred per individual with the repgenHMM and IGoR tools using an EM algorithm. Shared clonotypes were analyzed with the tcR package in R, and sharing was normalized by the product of cloneset sizes. To study raw recombination free of thymic and clonal selection effects, out-of-frame nonproductive sequences were analyzed. The public reads were reprocessed in TCRdb via fastp at Q25 and MiXCR, keeping in-frame beta chains. Every entry covers one CDR3 protein and lists the most common genes and DNA from its rows. For this entry, the V and J calls and clone size follow TCRdb and not the study's own pipeline. The sample table lists hundreds of thousands of distinct CDR3 sequences, 24% of them with a count of one. Over 2.5% of the sample is taken by the ten largest.

The paper as a whole reports these results and caveats: Because the same donors could not be followed over many years, the conclusions depended on cross-sectional statistical analysis. Abundant cord blood beta clonotypes carried fewer insertions; young adult naive repertoires showed a weaker similar trend, while memory repertoires showed none. Invariant T cells such as MAIT and iNKT could partly confound zero-insertion analyses, although diverse VJ usage argued against such confounding for most clonotypes. Recombination models systematically underestimated out-of-frame TCR alpha sharing in monozygotic twins but agreed with sharing between unrelated individuals. Compared with coincidental sharing between unrelated individuals, an excess of low generation-probability sequences was observed among out-of-frame TCR alpha sequences shared between twins. The excess sharing between twins in beta out-of-frame sequences was weaker because fewer shared sequences reduced the signal-to-noise ratio.

Trimming leaves V shorter by 6 bases and J shorter by 2 bases, with the junction holding 11 bases beyond the gene matches. From cysteine to phenylalanine, the CDR3 is 15 amino acids long. The read is trimmed to its CDR3 DNA, 45 bases read in frame from base 1. Sequences DFQATT (CDR1) and SNEGSKA (CDR2) are obtained from the germline V gene (reference sequence). In regard to this clonotype: Its target antigen remains unknown. Per-base quality was not reported, and no clone a single base away is much larger than it.

Only healthy Caucasian donors were included. Three pairs of female monozygotic twins, all aged about 18 to 29 years, made up the twin cohort. Positive isolation kits from Invitrogen were used to isolate the CD4+ and CD8+ T cell populations. These data also featured in a second study, about T cells expressing NK-cell markers. As the second paper documents: Under ten donors provided sorted CD3+CD56+NKG2C+, CD3+CD56+NKG2C- and CD3+CD56-NKG2C+ T-cell subsets, whose TCR beta-chain repertoires were profiled. Of the eight sequenced donors, seven were found to be HCMV-seropositive and one was found to be HCMV-seronegative. To restrict sorting to alphabetaTCR-expressing T cells, an anti-gammadeltaTCR antibody was added in several experiments. For six donors, the dominant CD3+CD56+NKG2C+ clonotypes were among the top 10 CD8+ clonotypes and accounted for roughly 1.0-7.5% of CD8+ T cells. Those dominant clonotypes were again the most abundant among CD3+CD56-NKG2C+ cells in a handful of donors, at roughly 25-65%. Whether the expanded NKG2C-expressing T cell clones were specific for HCMV antigens remained unclear. The study sequenced eight donors, all healthy volunteers chosen at random: three men and five women. HCMV-specific IgG was detected in serum with a commercial ELISA kit to determine HCMV serostatus. MIGEC was used to demultiplex reads and group the reads by UMI, and MiTCR was used to assemble and quantify clonotypes. To remove erroneous sequences, TCR cDNA sequences were retained only when supported by two or more reads. The tcR package was used for downstream repertoire analysis, with clonotypes matched between fractions based on CDR3 nucleotide sequence plus V segment. VDJmatch was used to annotate antigen specificity against VDJdb, with one amino acid substitution in CDR3 allowed.

The sequencing sample was made of CD4+ T cells sorted from blood. The TCR comes from a woman between 18 and 29 years old in good health. The chain uses TRBV20-1 and TRBJ2-7, with 9 middle bases fitting TRBD2. The bases read TGCAGTGCCCCGTGGGCGGGAGGGCTAACCTACGAGCAGTACTTC. Translated, this gives CSAPWAGGLTYEQYF.